This TCR beta chain emerged from a study of CD8 T cells in Susac syndrome. Study context: When blood was drawn, patients with Susac syndrome were on intravenous immunoglobulin alone, on corticosteroids, or therapy-naive. Whole-study findings and limits: Clonal expansion was absent from the CD4+ T cell repertoires in Susac syndrome.

Looked up from germline, CDR1 is SSHAT and CDR2 is FNYEAQ (reference sequence). The CDR3 consists of 15 residues. Concerning this clonotype itself: Its cognate antigen is unknown. One end of the junction does not line up with germline, which may come from a read error.

Random hexamers were used to reverse transcribe an amount of roughly 0.5 to 1 ug RNA. By means of immunoSEQ multiplex PCR, TCR beta CDR3 spanning 54 Vbeta and 13 Jbeta underwent amplification. MiXCR, applied by TCRdb to the immunoSEQ multiplex PCR reads, yields one record per CDR3 protein. The table has about 190,000 distinct CDR3 sequences, more than 90% seen once. The patients with Susac syndrome were individuals who fulfilled the recently defined diagnostic criteria for disease that was either definite or probable. The source material was CD4+ T cells from PBMCs. The gene calls are TRBV7-7 and TRBJ2-5; weak D call: TRBD2 (5 bases). This sequence originates from a human donor with Susac syndrome. Here the CDR3 DNA reads TGTGCTAGCAGCCCCCGGACCGGGCGGGAAGAGACCCAGTACTTC. It yields the protein CASSPRTGREETQYF.